This T cell receptor beta chain was identified during a study of blood T cell repertoires in COVID-19. In the study overall: The United States, Italy and Spain supplied acute and convalescent COVID-19 samples.

Unmatched junction bases numbered 9, after V lost 5 bases and J lost 4 bases. Looked up from germline, CDR1 is SGDLS and CDR2 is YYNGEE. The CDR3 length is 16 residues. The repertoire was sequenced with immunoSEQ multiplex PCR; TCRdb's copy has only in-frame clones and lacks some. Found here are roughly 120,000 clones, about 80% of them singletons; the top ten hold 9.5% to 15%. Source material: peripheral blood. This clonotype was sampled from a woman aged 55-69 years with acute or convalescent COVID-19. The rearrangement uses TRBV9 and TRBJ1-2; TRBD1 agrees at 12 bases. CDR3 amino acids: CASRPGTGGAFYGYTF. CDR3 DNA: TGTGCCAGCAGGCCCGGGACAGGGGGCGCCTTCTATGGCTACACCTTC.